A single sample is the source of the 13 T cell receptor beta chains below, sequenced in a study of blood T cell repertoires in COVID-19. TCRdb keeps only in-frame clones here, not all; method: immunoSEQ multiplex PCR. In the table there are tens of thousands of clones, around 89% of which are singletons. The sample was PBMCs or T cells enriched from blood (not recorded which). The receptors shown here come from a woman aged 45-65 years with acute COVID-19.

This rearrangement joins TRBV18 to TRBJ2-7; TRBD2 matches at 13 bases. The CDR3 runs 15 residues. The junction had 7 bases not matched to a gene; V was cut back by 4 bases and J by 7 bases. Germline lookup yields CDR1 KGHSH and CDR2 LQKENI. This CDR3 reads CASSHGLAGVGEQYF. The CDR3 DNA reads as TGTGCCAGCTCACATGGACTAGCGGGGGTAGGAGAGCAGTACTTC.

This sequence joins TRBV6-2 or TRBV6-3 and TRBJ2-1; 7 positions agree with TRBD2. V was pared by 1 base and J by 10 bases, with 4 bases of the junction left unmatched. Germline V gene data show CDR1 as MNHEY and CDR2 as SVGEGT. The CDR3 covers 13 residues. CDR3 sequence reads: CASSYFGEGEQFF. The CDR3 DNA reads TGTGCCAGCAGTTACTTTGGGGAGGGAGAGCAGTTCTTC.

As concerns this clone: This specimen includes other DNA sequences encoding the same CDR3. The chain is built from TRBV19 and TRBJ2-1, with 7 bases that match TRBD2. V lost 6 bases to trimming and J lost 3 bases; unmatched junction nucleotides: 5. CDR1 is LNHDA, CDR2 SQIVND, per germline (reference sequence). The CDR3 has 14 residues. CDR3 sequence: CASRRASGYNEQFF. The CDR3 coding sequence is TGTGCCAGTAGAAGGGCTAGCGGCTACAATGAGCAGTTCTTC.

Only one count was recorded for this clone. The V gene is TRBV11-1, the J gene TRBJ1-2, with TRBD1 matching over 7 bases. Germline-derived CDR1 and CDR2 are SGHAT and FQDESV (reference sequence). The junction had 4 bases not matched to a gene; V was cut back by 0 bases and J by 3 bases. This CDR3 contains 15 residues. CDR3 bases: TGTGCCAGCAGCTTAGCGACAGGGAATCACTATGGCTACACCTTC. Its protein product is CASSLATGNHYGYTF.

This chain joins TRBV27 and TRBJ2-7, with 10 bases that match TRBD2. With 0 bases clipped from V and 0 bases from J, the junction kept 5 bases outside the gene matches. In germline, CDR1 is MNHEY, CDR2 SMNVEV (reference sequence). The CDR3 contains 17 residues. CDR3 DNA sequence: TGTGCCAGCAGTTTATCCCCGGGACTAGCGACCTCCTACGAGCAGTACTTC. Encoded protein: CASSLSPGLATSYEQYF.

The V and J genes are TRBV25-1 and TRBJ1-4; maybe TRBD1 (6 bases). The CDR3 is made up of 15 amino acids. V lost 5 bases and J lost 3, with 13 bases in between. Germline CDR1 is MGHDK and CDR2 is SYGVNS. The CDR3 spells CASSRGRGSNEKLFF. The CDR3 DNA is TGTGCCAGCAGTAGGGGCAGGGGTTCTAATGAAAAACTGTTTTTT.

The chain recombines TRBV5-1 with TRBJ1-1, with no clear D. The germline V and J ends were trimmed by 1 base and 2 bases, with 12 bases remaining between them. Germline V gene lookup returns CDR1 SGHRS and CDR2 YFSETQ. The CDR3 runs 15 residues. The CDR3 DNA reads TGCGCCAGCAGCTTGTCCAGTTCATCTAACACTGAAGCTTTCTTT. Its translation: CASSLSSSSNTEAFF. Combining the CDR3 with reference TRBV5-1 and TRBJ1-1 gives the whole variable domain KAGVTQTPRYLIKTRGQQVTLSCSPISGHRSVSWYQQTPGQGLQFLFEYFSETQRNKGNFPGRFSGRQFSNSRSEMNVSTLELGDSALYLCASSLSSSSNTEAFFGQGTRLTVV.

V gene TRBV6-1 combines with J gene TRBJ2-7, with 9 bases aligning to TRBD2. Germline values: CDR1 MNHNS, CDR2 SASEGT. The CDR3 has 18 amino acids. Trimming took 4 bases from V and 0 from J; bases not matched to a gene: 13. CDR3: CASSALSLAGQSSYEQYF. CDR3 nucleotides: TGTGCCAGCAGTGCCCTTTCACTAGCGGGCCAGAGCTCCTACGAGCAGTACTTC.

CDR3 nucleotides: TGTGCCAGTAGTCAGACAGGTCTCGTCGGCTATGGCTACACCTTC. The encoded protein is CASSQTGLVGYGYTF. The chain is built from TRBV19 and TRBJ1-2; TRBD1 is a possible D gene (6 bases). Between the trimmed V and J ends, which lost 5 bases and 4 bases, there was a span of 17 bases. The CDR3 has 15 amino acids. CDR1 and CDR2 from the germline V gene are LNHDA and SQIVND (reference sequence).

This clone has more than one count but fewer than ten. The rearrangement joins TRBV28 to TRBJ1-5, with 7 bases fitting TRBD1. Trimming removed 3 bases from V and 2 bases from J; junction bases left unmatched: 16. The CDR3 sequence is 19 residues long. The V gene's germline CDR1 is MDHEN and CDR2 SYDVKM. The CDR3 here is CASSLDTGDFDLGNQPQHF. CDR3 coding DNA: TGTGCCAGCAGTTTGGACACAGGGGATTTCGACCTTGGCAATCAGCCCCAGCATTTT.

The chain joins TRBV28 to TRBJ2-2, with 9 bases fitting TRBD2. This CDR3 is built from 15 residues. V lost 4 bases, J lost 1 base, and 1 base stayed unmatched. CDR1 and CDR2 (germline): MDHEN, SYDVKM. CDR3: CASSSSGENTGELFF. CDR3 nucleotide sequence: TGTGCCAGCAGTTCTAGCGGGGAGAACACCGGGGAGCTGTTTTTT.

The CDR3 nucleotides are TGTGCCATCAGCGGGGACCGCGGGGGGACCGGGGAGCTGTTTTTT. This sequence encodes CAISGDRGGTGELFF. The chain joins TRBV10-3 to TRBJ2-2, with TRBD2 matching over 8 bases. This CDR3 spans 15 amino acids. Germline lookup yields CDR1 ENHRY and CDR2 SYGVKD. After removal of 6 bases from V and 5 bases from J, the junction contained 8 bases not matched to a gene.

The genes are TRBV5-1 and TRBJ2-6; 10 nucleotides line up with TRBD2. J lost 0 bases, V lost 0 bases, and 3 bases had no gene match. The CDR3 is 18 residues long. Germline V CDR1 and CDR2: SGHRS, YFSETQ. The DNA for the CDR3 is TGCGCCAGCAGCTTGGGGCTAGCGGGAGCCTCTGGGGCCAACGTCCTGACTTTC. Protein sequence: CASSLGLAGASGANVLTF. Together with reference TRBV5-1 and TRBJ2-6, the CDR3 gives the full variable domain: KAGVTQTPRYLIKTRGQQVTLSCSPISGHRSVSWYQQTPGQGLQFLFEYFSETQRNKGNFPGRFSGRQFSNSRSEMNVSTLELGDSALYLCASSLGLAGASGANVLTFGAGSRLTVL.